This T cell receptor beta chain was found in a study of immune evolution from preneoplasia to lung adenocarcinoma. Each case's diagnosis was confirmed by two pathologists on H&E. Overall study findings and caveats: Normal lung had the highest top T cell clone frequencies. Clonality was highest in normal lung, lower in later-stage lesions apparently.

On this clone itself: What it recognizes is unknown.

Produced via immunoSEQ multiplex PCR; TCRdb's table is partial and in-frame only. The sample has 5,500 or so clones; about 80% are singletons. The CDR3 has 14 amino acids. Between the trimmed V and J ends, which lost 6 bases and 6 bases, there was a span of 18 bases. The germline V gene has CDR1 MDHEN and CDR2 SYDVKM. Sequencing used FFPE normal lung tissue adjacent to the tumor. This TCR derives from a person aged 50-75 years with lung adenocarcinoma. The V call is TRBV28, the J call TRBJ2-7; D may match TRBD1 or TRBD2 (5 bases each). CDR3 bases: TGTGCCAGCAGGGCCGGCAGGGTACTAGTCGAGCAGTACTTC. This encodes CASRAGRVLVEQYF. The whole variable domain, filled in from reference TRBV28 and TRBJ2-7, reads DVKVTQSSRYLVKRTGEKVFLECVQDMDHENMFWYRQDPGLGLRLIYFSYDVKMKEKGDIPEGYSVSREKKERFSLILESASTNQTSMYLCASRAGRVLVEQYFGPGTRLTVT.